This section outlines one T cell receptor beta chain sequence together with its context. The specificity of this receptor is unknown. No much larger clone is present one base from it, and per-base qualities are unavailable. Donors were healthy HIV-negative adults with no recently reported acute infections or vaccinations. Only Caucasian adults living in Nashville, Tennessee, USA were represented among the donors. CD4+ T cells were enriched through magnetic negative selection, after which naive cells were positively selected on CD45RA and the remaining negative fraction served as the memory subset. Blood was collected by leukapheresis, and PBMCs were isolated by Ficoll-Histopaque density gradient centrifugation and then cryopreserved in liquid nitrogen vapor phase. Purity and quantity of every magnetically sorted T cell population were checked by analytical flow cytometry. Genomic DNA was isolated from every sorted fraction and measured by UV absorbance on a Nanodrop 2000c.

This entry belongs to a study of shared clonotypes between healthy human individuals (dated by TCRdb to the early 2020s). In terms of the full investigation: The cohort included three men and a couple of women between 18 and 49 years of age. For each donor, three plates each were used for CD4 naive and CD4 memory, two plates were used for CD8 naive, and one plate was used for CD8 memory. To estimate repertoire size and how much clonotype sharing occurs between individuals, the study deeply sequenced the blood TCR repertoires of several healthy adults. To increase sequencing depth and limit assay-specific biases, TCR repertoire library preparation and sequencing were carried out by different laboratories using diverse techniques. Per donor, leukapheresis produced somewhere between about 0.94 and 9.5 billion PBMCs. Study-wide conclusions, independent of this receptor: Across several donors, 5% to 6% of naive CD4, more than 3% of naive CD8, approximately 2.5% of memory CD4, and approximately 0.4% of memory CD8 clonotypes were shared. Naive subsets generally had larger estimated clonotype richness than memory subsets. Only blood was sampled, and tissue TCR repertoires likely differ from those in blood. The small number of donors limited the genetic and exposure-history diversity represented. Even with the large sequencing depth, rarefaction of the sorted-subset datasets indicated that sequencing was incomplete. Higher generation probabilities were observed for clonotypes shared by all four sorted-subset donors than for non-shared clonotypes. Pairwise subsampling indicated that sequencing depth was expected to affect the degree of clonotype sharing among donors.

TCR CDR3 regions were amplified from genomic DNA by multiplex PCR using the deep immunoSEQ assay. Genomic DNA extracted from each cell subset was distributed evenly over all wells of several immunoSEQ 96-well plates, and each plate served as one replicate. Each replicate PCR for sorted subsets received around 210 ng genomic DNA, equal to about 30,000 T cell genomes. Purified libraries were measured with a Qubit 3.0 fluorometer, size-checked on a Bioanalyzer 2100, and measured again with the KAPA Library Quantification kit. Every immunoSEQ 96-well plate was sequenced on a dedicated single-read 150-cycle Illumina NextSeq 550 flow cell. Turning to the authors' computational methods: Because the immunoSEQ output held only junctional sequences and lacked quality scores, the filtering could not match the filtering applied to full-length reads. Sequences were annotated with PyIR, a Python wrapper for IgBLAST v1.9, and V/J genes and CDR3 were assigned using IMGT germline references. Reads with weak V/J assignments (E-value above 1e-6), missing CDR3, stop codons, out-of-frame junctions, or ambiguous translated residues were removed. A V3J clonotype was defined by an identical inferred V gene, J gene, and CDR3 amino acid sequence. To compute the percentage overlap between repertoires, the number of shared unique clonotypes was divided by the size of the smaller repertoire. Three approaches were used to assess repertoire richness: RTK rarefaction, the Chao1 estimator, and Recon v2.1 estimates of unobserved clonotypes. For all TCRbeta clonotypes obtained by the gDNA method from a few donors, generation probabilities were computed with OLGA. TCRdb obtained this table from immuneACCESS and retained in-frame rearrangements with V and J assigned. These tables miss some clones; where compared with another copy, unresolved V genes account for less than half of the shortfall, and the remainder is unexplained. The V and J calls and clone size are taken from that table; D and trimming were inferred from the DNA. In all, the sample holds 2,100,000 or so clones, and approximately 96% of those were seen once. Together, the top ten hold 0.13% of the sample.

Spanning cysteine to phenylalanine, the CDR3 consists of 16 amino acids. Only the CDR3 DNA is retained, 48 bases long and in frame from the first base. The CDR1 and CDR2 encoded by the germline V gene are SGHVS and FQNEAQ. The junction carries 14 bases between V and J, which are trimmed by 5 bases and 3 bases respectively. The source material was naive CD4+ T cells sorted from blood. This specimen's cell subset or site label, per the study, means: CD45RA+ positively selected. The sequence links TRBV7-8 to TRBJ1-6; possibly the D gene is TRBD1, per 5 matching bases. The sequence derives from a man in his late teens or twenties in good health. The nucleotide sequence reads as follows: TGTGCCAGCAGCGTGGGGCATGGGGACTATAATTCACCCCTCCACTTT. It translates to CASSVGHGDYNSPLHF.